This TCR beta chain was sequenced for a study of shared clonotypes between healthy human individuals. Germline CDR1 is SGHNT and CDR2 is YENEEA. V shed 5 bases and J shed 4 bases, with 6 bases lying between them. This CDR3 comprises 11 residues. Clones were read by immunoSEQ multiplex PCR, and TCRdb kept only the in-frame ones, dropping some. There are roughly 500,000 clones in the sample; roughly 95% occur only once, and about 0.06% lies in the top ten. Study-wide findings and caveats: Collection of samples was limited to blood; tissue repertoires likely differ.

A word on this clone: As yet, its antigen is unknown.

Sequences were obtained from naive CD4+ T cells sorted from blood. Documented subset: CD45RA+ positively selected. The receptor comes from a woman aged 25 to 39 in good health. The chain carries TRBV11-3 and TRBJ2-7; D unresolved. In DNA, the CDR3 is TGTGCCAGCAGCGCAAGATACGAGCAGTACTTC. This gives the protein CASSARYEQYF.